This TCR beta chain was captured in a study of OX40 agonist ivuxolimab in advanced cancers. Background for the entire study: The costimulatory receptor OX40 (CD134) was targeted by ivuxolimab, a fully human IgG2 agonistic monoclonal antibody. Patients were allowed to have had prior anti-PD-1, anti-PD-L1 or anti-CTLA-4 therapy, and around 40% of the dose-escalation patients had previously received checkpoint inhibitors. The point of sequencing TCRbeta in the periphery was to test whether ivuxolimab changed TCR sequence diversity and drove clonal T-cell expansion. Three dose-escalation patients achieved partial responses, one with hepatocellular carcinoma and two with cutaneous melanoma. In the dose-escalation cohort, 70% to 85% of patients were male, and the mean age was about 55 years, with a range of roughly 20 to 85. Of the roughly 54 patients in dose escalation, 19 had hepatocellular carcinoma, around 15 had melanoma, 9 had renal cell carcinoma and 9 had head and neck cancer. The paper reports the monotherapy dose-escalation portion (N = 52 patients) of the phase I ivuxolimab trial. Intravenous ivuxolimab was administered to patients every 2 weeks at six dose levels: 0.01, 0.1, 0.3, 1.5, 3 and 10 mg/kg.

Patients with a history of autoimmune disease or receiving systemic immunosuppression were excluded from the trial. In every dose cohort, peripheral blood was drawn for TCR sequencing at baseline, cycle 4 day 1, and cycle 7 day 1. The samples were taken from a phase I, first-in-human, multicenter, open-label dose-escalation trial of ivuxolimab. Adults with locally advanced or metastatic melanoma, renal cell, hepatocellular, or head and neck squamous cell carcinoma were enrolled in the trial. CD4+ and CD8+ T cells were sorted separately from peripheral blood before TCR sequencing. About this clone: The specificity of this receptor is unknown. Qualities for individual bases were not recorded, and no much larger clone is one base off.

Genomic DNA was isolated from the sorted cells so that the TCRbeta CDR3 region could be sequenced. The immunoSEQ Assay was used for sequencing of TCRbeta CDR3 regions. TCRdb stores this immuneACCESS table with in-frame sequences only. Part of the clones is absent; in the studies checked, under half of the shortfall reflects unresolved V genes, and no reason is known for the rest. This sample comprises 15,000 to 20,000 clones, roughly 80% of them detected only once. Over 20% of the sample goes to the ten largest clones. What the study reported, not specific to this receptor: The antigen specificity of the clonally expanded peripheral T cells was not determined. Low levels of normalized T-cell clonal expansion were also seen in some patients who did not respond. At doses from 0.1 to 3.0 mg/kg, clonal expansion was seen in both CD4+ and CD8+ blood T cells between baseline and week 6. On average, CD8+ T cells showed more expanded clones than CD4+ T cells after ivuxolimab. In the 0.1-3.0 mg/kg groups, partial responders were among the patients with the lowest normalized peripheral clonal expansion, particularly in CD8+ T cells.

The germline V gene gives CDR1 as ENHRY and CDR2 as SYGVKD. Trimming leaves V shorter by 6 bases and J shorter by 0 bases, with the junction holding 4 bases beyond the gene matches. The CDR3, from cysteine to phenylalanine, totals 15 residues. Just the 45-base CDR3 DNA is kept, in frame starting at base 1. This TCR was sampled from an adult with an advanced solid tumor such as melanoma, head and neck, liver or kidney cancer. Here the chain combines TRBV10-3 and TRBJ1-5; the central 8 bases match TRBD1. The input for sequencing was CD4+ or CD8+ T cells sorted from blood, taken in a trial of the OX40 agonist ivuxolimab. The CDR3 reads CAISGTGYSNQPQHF. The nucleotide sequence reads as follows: TGTGCCATCAGCGGGACAGGTTATAGCAATCAGCCCCAGCATTTT.